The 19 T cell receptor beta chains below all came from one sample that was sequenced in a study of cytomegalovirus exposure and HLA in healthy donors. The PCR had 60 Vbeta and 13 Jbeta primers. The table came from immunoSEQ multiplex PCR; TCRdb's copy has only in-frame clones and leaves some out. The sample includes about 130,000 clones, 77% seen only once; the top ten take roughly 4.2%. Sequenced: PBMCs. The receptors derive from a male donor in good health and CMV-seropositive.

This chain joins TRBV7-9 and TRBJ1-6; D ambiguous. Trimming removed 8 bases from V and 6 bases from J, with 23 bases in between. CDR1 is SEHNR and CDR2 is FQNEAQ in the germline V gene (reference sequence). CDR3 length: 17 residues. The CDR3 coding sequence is TGTGCCAGCTCGGCCGAGACCGGAGGCTCTTCTAATTCACCCCTCCACTTT. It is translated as CASSAETGGSSNSPLHF.

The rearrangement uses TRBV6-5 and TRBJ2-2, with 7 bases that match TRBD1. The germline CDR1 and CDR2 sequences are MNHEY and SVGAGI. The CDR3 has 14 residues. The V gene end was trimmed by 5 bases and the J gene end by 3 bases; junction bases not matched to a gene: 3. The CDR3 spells CASSAGTDTGELFF. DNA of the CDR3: TGTGCCAGCAGTGCCGGGACAGACACCGGGGAGCTGTTTTTT.

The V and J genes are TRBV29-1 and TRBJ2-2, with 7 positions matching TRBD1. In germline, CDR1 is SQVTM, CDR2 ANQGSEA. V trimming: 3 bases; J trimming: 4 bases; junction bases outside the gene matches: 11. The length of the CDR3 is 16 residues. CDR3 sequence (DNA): TGCAGCGTTGAGGCCCCCCAGGGGGTAAGCACCGGGGAGCTGTTTTTT. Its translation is CSVEAPQGVSTGELFF.

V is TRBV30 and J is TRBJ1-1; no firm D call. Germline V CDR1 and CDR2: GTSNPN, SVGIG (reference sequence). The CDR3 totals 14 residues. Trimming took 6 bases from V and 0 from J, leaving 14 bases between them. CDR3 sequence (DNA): TGTGCCTGCCAGCCCGGGAACATGAACACTGAAGCTTTCTTT. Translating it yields CACQPGNMNTEAFF.

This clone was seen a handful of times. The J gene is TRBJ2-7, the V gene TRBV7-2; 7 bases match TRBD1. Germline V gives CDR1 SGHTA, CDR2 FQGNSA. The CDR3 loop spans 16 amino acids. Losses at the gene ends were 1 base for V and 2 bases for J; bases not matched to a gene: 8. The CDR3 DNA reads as TGTGCCAGCAGCTTAGATTCGCCAGGGGGTCCCTACGAGCAGTACTTC. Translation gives CASSLDSPGGPYEQYF.

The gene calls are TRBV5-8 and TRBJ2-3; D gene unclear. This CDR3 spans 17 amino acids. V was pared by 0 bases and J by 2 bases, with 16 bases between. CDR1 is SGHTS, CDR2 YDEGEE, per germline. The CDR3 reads CASSLGAQSAFTDTQYF. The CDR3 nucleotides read TGTGCCAGCAGCTTGGGGGCGCAGTCGGCCTTCACAGATACGCAGTATTTT.

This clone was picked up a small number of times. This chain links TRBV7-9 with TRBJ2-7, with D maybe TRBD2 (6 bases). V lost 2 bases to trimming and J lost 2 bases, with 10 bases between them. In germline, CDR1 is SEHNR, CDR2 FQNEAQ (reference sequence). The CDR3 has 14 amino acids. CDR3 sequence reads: CASSLTGVTYEQYF. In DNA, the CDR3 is TGTGCCAGCAGCTTAACGGGGGTGACCTACGAGCAGTACTTC.

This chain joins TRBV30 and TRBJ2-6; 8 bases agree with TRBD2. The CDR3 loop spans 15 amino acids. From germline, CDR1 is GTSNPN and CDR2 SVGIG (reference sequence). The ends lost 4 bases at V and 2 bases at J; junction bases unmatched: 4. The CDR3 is CAWTFGGAGANVLTF. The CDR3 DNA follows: TGTGCCTGGACCTTCGGGGGGGCTGGGGCCAACGTCCTGACTTTC.

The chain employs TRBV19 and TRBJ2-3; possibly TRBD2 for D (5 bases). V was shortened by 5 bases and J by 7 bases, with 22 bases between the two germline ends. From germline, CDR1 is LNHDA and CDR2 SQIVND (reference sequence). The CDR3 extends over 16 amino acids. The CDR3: CASSSPSGGAVNTQYF. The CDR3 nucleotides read TGTGCCAGTAGTTCCCCCTCAGGAGGCGCGGTCAATACGCAGTATTTT.

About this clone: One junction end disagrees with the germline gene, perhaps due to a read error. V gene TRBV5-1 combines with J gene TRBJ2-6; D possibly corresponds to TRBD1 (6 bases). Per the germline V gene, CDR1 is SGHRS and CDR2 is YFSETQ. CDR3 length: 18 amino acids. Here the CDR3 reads CASSFTGRGASGANGLTF. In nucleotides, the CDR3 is TGCGCCAGCAGCTTTACAGGGAGAGGAGCATCTGGGGCCAACGGCCTGACTTTC.

This CDR3 reads CASSVTGGKSGYTF. In DNA form, the CDR3 reads TGTGCCAGCAGCGTGACAGGGGGCAAGTCTGGCTACACCTTC. V is TRBV11-1 and J is TRBJ1-2; 10 positions agree with TRBD1. V trimming: 5 bases; J trimming: 7 bases; junction bases outside the gene matches: 7. The CDR3 has 14 residues. Germline CDR1 SGHAT, CDR2 FQDESV (reference sequence).

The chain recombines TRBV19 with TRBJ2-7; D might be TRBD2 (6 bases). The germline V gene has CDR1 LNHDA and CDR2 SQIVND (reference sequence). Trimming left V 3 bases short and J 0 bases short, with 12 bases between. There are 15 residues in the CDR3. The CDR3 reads CASSIRTSSSYEQYF. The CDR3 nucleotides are TGTGCCAGTAGTATCCGAACTAGCAGCTCCTACGAGCAGTACTTC.

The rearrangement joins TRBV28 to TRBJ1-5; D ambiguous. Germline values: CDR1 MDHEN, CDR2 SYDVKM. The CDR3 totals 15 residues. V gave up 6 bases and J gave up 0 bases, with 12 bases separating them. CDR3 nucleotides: TGTGCCAGCAGGCAGGCCCCGTATAGCAATCAGCCCCAGCATTTT. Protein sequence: CASRQAPYSNQPQHF.

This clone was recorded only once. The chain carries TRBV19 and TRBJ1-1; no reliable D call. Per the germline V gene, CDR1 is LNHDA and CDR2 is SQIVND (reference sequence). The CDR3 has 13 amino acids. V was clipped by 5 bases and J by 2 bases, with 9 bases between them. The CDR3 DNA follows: TGTGCCAGTAGTCCCGTCACAAACACTGAAGCTTTCTTT. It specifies CASSPVTNTEAFF.

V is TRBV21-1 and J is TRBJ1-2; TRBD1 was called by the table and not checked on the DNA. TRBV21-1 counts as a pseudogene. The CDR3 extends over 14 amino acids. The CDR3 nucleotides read TGTGCCAGCAGCAAAGCGGACAAGAACTATGGCTACACCTTC. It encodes CASSKADKNYGYTF.

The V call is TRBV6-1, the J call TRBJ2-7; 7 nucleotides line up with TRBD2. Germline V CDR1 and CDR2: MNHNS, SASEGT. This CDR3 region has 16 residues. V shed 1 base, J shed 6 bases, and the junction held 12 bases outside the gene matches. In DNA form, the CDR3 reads TGTGCCAGCAGTGAAGAGGGACTAATCGTTTTGTCCGAGCAGTACTTC. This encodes CASSEEGLIVLSEQYF.

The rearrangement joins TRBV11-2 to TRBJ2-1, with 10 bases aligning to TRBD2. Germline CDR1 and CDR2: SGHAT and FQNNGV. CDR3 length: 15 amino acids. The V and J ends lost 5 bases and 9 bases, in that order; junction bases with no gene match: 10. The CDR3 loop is CASSNLAGGDAEQFF. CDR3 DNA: TGTGCCAGCAGCAATTTAGCGGGGGGTGACGCTGAGCAGTTCTTC.

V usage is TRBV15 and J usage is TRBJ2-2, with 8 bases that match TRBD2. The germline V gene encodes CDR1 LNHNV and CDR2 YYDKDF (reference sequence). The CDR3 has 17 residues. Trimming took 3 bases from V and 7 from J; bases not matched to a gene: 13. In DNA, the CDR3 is TGTGCCACCAGCAGGGTCTCCCGGGAGGGGGTTATCGGGGAGCTGTTTTTT. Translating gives CATSRVSREGVIGELFF.

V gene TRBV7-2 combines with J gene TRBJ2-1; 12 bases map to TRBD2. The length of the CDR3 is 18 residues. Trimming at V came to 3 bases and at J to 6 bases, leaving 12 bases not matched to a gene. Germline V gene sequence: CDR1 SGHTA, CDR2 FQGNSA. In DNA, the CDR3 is TGTGCCAGCAGCTTCGTTCTGACCCTAGCGGGAGGGTTCAATGAGCAGTTCTTC. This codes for CASSFVLTLAGGFNEQFF. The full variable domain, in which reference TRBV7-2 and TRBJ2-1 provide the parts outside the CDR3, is GAGVSQSPSNKVTEKGKDVELRCDPISGHTALYWYRQSLGQGLEFLIYFQGNSAPDKSGLPSDRFSAERTGGSVSTLTIQRTQQEDSAVYLCASSFVLTLAGGFNEQFFGPGTRLTVL.